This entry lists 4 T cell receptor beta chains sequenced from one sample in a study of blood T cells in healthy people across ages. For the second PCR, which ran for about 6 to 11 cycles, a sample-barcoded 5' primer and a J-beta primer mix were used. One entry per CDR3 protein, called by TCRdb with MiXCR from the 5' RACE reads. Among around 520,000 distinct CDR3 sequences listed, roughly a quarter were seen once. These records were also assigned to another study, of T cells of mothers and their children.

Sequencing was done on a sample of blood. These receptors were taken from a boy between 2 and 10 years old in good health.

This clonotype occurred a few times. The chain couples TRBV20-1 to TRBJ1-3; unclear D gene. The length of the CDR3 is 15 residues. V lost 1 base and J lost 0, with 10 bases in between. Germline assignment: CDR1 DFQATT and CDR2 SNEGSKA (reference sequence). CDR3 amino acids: CSARVDGYSGNTIYF. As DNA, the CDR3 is TGCAGTGCTAGAGTGGACGGCTACTCTGGAAACACCATATATTTT.

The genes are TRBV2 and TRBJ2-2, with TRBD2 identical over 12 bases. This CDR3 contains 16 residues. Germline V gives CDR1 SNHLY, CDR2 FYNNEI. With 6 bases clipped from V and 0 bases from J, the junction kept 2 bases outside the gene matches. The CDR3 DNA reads TGTGCCAGCAGGACTAGCGGGGGCCCGAACACCGGGGAGCTGTTTTTT. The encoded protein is CASRTSGGPNTGELFF.

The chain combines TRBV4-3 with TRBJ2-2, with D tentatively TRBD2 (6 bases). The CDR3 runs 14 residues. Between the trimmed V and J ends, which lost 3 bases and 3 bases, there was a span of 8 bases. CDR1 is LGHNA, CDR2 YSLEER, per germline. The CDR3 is CASSQGTYTGELFF. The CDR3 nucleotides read TGCGCCAGCAGCCAGGGGACTTACACCGGGGAGCTGTTTTTT.

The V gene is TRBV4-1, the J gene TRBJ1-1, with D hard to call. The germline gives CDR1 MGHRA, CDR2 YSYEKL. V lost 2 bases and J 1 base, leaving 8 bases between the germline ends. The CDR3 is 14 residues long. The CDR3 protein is CASSQIAENTEAFF. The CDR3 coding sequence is TGCGCCAGCAGCCAAATTGCAGAGAACACTGAAGCTTTCTTT.